This T cell receptor beta chain was captured by sequencing in a study of early T cells in non-severe SARS-CoV-2 infection (dated by TCRdb to about 2021). About the study as a whole: Because TCR sequencing was done on bulk RNA from unsorted whole blood, the alpha and beta chains could not be paired. On the study overall, not on this receptor specifically: VDJdb matching was skewed toward anti-spike CD8 responses and likely underestimated virus-specific expansions by missing private and CD4 specificities.

Receptor amplification or capture employed 5' RACE. The reads were generated on a NextSeq 500. In the TCR library protocol, unique molecular identifiers were attached to individual cDNA molecules to correct for PCR bias and sequencing error. TCR alpha and beta chains were both sequenced, and the abundances of alpha and beta sequences in each sample were closely correlated with each other. The paper's data handling went like this. Decombinator V4 was used to perform V gene, J gene and CDR3 annotation of TCR sequences. Expanded TCRs were defined as changing significantly between any two time points under a Poisson model with p below 0.0001. Abundances of TCRs were expressed as counts per million after normalisation to the total number of TCRs sequenced in each sample. MAIT TCRs were defined by TRAV1-2 paired with TRAJ12, TRAJ20 or TRAJ33, and iNKT TCRs by TRAV10 paired with TRAJ18. A search of VDJdb, accessed on 1 November 2021, was run for TCRs annotated to CMV, EBV and SARS-CoV-2, with TCRs annotated for multiple antigens excluded. Starting from the raw public reads, TCRdb applied fastp trimming at Q25, assembled clones with MiXCR and retained in-frame beta chains. Every CDR3 protein is listed once, alongside the most common genes and DNA of its rows. For this entry, the V and J calls and clone size follow TCRdb and not the study's own pipeline. A total of around 57,000 distinct CDR3 sequences appear in this sample, approximately 12% of them only once. The ten largest make up roughly 4.5% of the sample.

A case-control design nested within a healthcare worker cohort in London, UK, was used, with weekly nasopharyngeal swab PCR tests and blood sampling performed. Healthcare workers were recruited between 23 and 31 March 2020, during the week of the UK lockdown, and were followed weekly for up to roughly 15 weeks. From the cysteine up to the phenylalanine, the CDR3 has a length of 14 residues. Only the CDR3 region is kept as DNA, spanning 42 bases read in frame from base 1. Reading the germline V gene gives CDR1 MNHEY and CDR2 SVGEGT. Ends trimmed: V by 0 bases, J by 9 bases; bases unmatched to a gene: 4. This clonotype showed up just a few times. The target of this receptor is not known. Base-call qualities are not available, and no considerably larger clone is one nucleotide away.

The TCR comes from an adult who was a healthcare worker with PCR-confirmed SARS-CoV-2 infection or an uninfected control (not recorded which). The sample was whole blood. Recombination connected TRBV6-2 or TRBV6-3 to TRBJ2-4; 8 middle bases align to TRBD2. Here the CDR3 is given as CASSYSAGGGIQYF. The sequenced DNA: TGTGCCAGCAGTTACTCTGCGGGGGGCGGCATTCAGTACTTC.